Each of the 18 T cell receptor beta chains below was sequenced from the same sample in a study of shared clonotypes between healthy human individuals. Assay: immunoSEQ multiplex PCR; the TCRdb copy retains only in-frame clones and omits some. This sample has around 2.1 million clones, with about 92% found just once. Naive CD8 isolation took CD45RO-negative cells positively selected for CCR7 and excluded terminally differentiated effector memory CD45RA+ cells. The sequenced sample was naive CD8+ T cells from PBMCs. Receptors were obtained from a man between 18 and 35 years old in good health. Some clones in this sample may be carry-over from other donors' samples.

As concerns this clone: The junction does not match germline at one end; this may be a read error. The gene calls are TRBV30 and TRBJ1-5, with D unclear. CDR1 is GTSNPN and CDR2 is SVGIG in the germline V gene (reference sequence). There are 13 residues in the CDR3. CDR3 protein: CARSVYGDQPQHF. In DNA, the CDR3 is TGTGCCCGGAGTGTATACGGCGATCAGCCCCAGCATTTT.

This CDR3 reads CASSQDVRNYGYTF. DNA of the CDR3: TGCGCCAGCAGCCAAGATGTAAGGAACTATGGCTACACCTTC. The chain joins TRBV4-1 to TRBJ1-2; D remains ambiguous. The CDR3 contains 14 residues. Trimming cost V 0 bases and J 2 bases, with 7 bases left between them. In germline, CDR1 is MGHRA, CDR2 YSYEKL.

The genes are TRBV27 and TRBJ2-7, with D possibly matching TRBD1 (6 bases). The germline V and J ends were trimmed by 6 bases and 0 bases, with 15 bases remaining between them. The CDR3 is 15 amino acids. CDR1 MNHEY and CDR2 SMNVEV come from the germline V gene (reference sequence). The CDR3 DNA sequence: TGTGCCAGCAGACCAGGGGCCACGAGCTCCTACGAGCAGTACTTC. Translating gives CASRPGATSSYEQYF.

To note about this clone: Mismatch with germline at one junction end may stem from a read error. The CDR3 DNA sequence: TGCGCCAGCAGCTTGGGTGGTGGCGCCGATGTGATCGGGGATTTC. Protein product: CASSLGGGADVIGDF. The chain combines TRBV5-1 with TRBJ1-2; D unclear. This CDR3 has 15 residues. The germline gives CDR1 SGHRS, CDR2 YFSETQ. Full variable domain (outside the CDR3, taken from reference TRBV5-1 and TRBJ1-2): KAGVTQTPRYLIKTRGQQVTLSCSPISGHRSVSWYQQTPGQGLQFLFEYFSETQRNKGNFPGRFSGRQFSNSRSEMNVSTLELGDSALYLCASSLGGGADVIGDFGSGTRLTVV.

V and J are TRBV9 and TRBJ2-2; 13 nucleotides line up with TRBD2. This CDR3 comprises 16 residues. Looked up from germline, CDR1 is SGDLS and CDR2 is YYNGEE. The ends lost 4 bases at V and 6 bases at J; junction bases unmatched: 6. DNA of the CDR3: TGTGCCAGCAGCAAAGGACTAGCGGGAGCCCCCGGGGAGCTGTTTTTT. It codes for CASSKGLAGAPGELFF.

A single count supports this clone. The same CDR3 is also encoded by other DNA sequences in this sample. The chain combines TRBV9 with TRBJ2-3; D is unclear. Germline-derived CDR1 and CDR2 are SGDLS and YYNGEE. The CDR3 is made up of 15 amino acids. V was trimmed by 0 bases and J by 2 bases, leaving 10 bases between them. The DNA for the CDR3 is TGTGCCAGCAGCGTAGGCGGACGATCCACAGATACGCAGTATTTT. It encodes CASSVGGRSTDTQYF.

This sequence joins TRBV6-1 and TRBJ2-1; D unclear. V lost 7 bases, J lost 1 base, and 11 bases lay in between. Germline CDR1 is MNHNS and CDR2 is SASEGT. CDR3 length equals 14 residues. CDR3 amino acids: CASTDARSYNEQFF. CDR3 DNA: TGTGCCAGCACTGACGCCAGGTCCTACAATGAGCAGTTCTTC.

This chain joins TRBV6-6 and TRBJ2-3, with D possibly TRBD1 on 6 matching bases. This CDR3 is built from 15 residues. Germline V lookup: CDR1 MNHNY, CDR2 SVGAGI (reference sequence). The V gene lost 1 base and the J gene lost 1 base, with 9 bases spanning the gap. CDR3 nucleotide sequence: TGTGCCAGCAGTTACTTGGACAGACGCACAGATACGCAGTATTTT. Translated, it gives CASSYLDRRTDTQYF.

V usage is TRBV5-6 and J usage is TRBJ2-1; 11 nucleotides match TRBD2. From germline, CDR1 is SGHDT and CDR2 YYEEEE. Trimming took 3 bases from V and 4 from J; bases not matched to a gene: 15. This CDR3 comprises 19 residues. CDR3 region: CASSSTGTSGGGFYNEQFF. In DNA, the CDR3 is TGTGCCAGCAGCTCAACCGGGACTAGCGGAGGGGGATTTTACAATGAGCAGTTCTTC.

The chain links TRBV14 to TRBJ2-1; 7 bases agree with TRBD1. Losses at the gene ends were 0 bases for V and 2 bases for J; bases not matched to a gene: 16. This CDR3 is built from 20 residues. Germline-derived CDR1 and CDR2 are SGHDN and FVKESK. As DNA, the CDR3 is TGTGCCAGCAGCCAAGATTTTGGCGCCGGGACAGCTAACACCTACAATGAGCAGTTCTTC. Translated, it gives CASSQDFGAGTANTYNEQFF.

The V and J genes are TRBV7-2 and TRBJ2-1; 7 bases line up with TRBD2. Germline V gene lookup returns CDR1 SGHTA and CDR2 FQGNSA. The CDR3 is made up of 15 amino acids. Losses at the gene ends were 7 bases for V and 5 bases for J; bases not matched to a gene: 11. The CDR3 here is CASKVRDYQNNEQFF. CDR3 nucleotides: TGTGCCAGCAAAGTCCGGGACTACCAGAACAATGAGCAGTTCTTC.

This chain connects TRBV6-4 to TRBJ1-2; 8 bases are a match to TRBD1. Germline CDR1 is MRHNA and CDR2 is SNTAGT. The CDR3 runs 16 residues. The ends lost 3 bases at V and 2 bases at J; junction bases unmatched: 8. The CDR3 region is CASSEKWTGLNYGYTF. For the CDR3, the DNA is TGTGCCAGCAGTGAAAAATGGACAGGGCTGAACTATGGCTACACCTTC.

The chain is built from TRBV27 and TRBJ1-2, with 7 bases lining up with TRBD1. This CDR3 comprises 14 residues. Per germline, CDR1 MNHEY and CDR2 SMNVEV (reference sequence). The trim removed 5 bases at V and 6 bases at J, leaving 9 bases unmatched. This CDR3 is CASSARQGVNGYTF. The CDR3 bases are TGTGCCAGCAGTGCCAGACAGGGTGTAAATGGCTACACCTTC.

The CDR3 loop is CASLEGGRTEAFF. CDR3 DNA sequence: TGCGCCTCCCTCGAGGGGGGGCGGACTGAAGCTTTCTTT. The V call is TRBV10-2, the J call TRBJ1-1; D might be TRBD1 (6 bases). The CDR3 has 13 amino acids. Germline assignment: CDR1 WSHSY and CDR2 SAAADI. V was trimmed by 11 bases and J by 5 bases, leaving 18 bases between them.

The V and J genes are TRBV6-5 and TRBJ2-7, with TRBD2 identical over 13 bases. Germline trimming cut 6 bases from V and 4 bases from J; bases unmatched to any gene: 3. The length of the CDR3 is 14 residues. The germline gives CDR1 MNHEY, CDR2 SVGAGI. CDR3 sequence: CASSPLAGGYEQYF. The CDR3 coding sequence is TGTGCCAGCAGCCCACTAGCGGGAGGGTACGAGCAGTACTTC.

The rearrangement uses TRBV7-8 and TRBJ2-7; D is perhaps TRBD2 (5 bases). The CDR3 extends over 14 amino acids. Germline V gene data show CDR1 as SGHVS and CDR2 as FQNEAQ. Trimming removed 2 bases from V and 5 bases from J, with 13 bases in between. CDR3 amino acids: CASSLSGYRDEQYF. DNA of the CDR3: TGTGCCAGCAGCTTATCGGGGTATCGCGACGAGCAGTACTTC.

With respect to this clone: Other DNA sequences in the sample encode the same CDR3. The chain employs TRBV7-6 and TRBJ2-1; D gene ambiguous. The length of the CDR3 is 11 residues. V lost 1 base and J lost 10, with 5 bases in between. Per germline, CDR1 SGHVS and CDR2 FNYEAQ. The CDR3 region is CASSLGREQFF. For the CDR3, the DNA is TGTGCCAGCAGCTTAGGCAGGGAGCAGTTCTTC.

Notes on this clone: Compared with germline, one end of the junction differs, possibly owing to a read error. V gene TRBV5-8 combines with J gene TRBJ1-3; D remains ambiguous. This CDR3 has 14 residues. The germline V gene encodes CDR1 SGHTS and CDR2 YDEGEE. CDR3 amino acids: CASTLWTGRNTIYF. The CDR3, as DNA: TGTGCCAGCACCTTGTGGACCGGGAGAAACACCATATATTTT.